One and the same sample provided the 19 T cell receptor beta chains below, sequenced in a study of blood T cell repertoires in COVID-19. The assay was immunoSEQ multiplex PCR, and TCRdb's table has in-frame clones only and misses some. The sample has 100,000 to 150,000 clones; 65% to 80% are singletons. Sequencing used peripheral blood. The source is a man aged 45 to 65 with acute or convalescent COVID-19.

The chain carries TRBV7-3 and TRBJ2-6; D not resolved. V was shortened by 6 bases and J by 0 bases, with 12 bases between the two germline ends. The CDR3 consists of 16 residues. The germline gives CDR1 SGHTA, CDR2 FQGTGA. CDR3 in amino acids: CASSSGTDSGANVLTF. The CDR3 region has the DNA TGTGCCAGCAGTTCAGGAACCGACTCTGGGGCCAACGTCCTGACTTTC.

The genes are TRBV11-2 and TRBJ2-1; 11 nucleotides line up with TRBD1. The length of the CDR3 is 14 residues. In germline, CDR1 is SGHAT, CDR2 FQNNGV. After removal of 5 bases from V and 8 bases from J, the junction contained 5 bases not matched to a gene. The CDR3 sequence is CASSEDRGRDEQFF. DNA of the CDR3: TGTGCCAGCAGCGAGGACAGGGGGCGAGATGAGCAGTTCTTC. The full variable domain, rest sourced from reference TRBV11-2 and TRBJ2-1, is EAGVAQSPRYKIIEKRQSVAFWCNPISGHATLYWYQQILGQGPKLLIQFQNNGVVDDSQLPKDRFSAERLKGVDSTLKIQPAKLEDSAVYLCASSEDRGRDEQFFGPGTRLTVL.

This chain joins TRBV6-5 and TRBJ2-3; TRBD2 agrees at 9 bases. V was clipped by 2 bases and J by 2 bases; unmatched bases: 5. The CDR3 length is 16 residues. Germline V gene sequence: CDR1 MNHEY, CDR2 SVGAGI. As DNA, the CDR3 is TGTGCCAGCAGTTACGGCCTAGCGGGGTCCACAGATACGCAGTATTTT. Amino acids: CASSYGLAGSTDTQYF.

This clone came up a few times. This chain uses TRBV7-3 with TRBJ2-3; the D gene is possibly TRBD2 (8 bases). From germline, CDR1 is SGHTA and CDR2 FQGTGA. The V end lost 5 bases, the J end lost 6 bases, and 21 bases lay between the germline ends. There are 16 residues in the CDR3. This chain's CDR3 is CASSPGGAGVWDTQYF. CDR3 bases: TGTGCCAGCAGCCCAGGGGGAGCGGGGGTATGGGATACGCAGTATTTT.

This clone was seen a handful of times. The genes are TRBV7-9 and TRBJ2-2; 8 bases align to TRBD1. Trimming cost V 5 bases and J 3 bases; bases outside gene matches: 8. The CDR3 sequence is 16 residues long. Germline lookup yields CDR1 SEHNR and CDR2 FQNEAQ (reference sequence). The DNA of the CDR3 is TGTGCCAGCAGCCTTAGATTACAGGGGGACACCGGGGAGCTGTTTTTT. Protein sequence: CASSLRLQGDTGELFF.

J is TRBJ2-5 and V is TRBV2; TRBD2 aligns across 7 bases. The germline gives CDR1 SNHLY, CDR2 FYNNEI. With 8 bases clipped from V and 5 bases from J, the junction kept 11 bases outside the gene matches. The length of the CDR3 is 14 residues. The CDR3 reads CASGGDQGRETQYF. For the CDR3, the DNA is TGTGCCAGCGGGGGGGATCAGGGTAGGGAGACCCAGTACTTC.

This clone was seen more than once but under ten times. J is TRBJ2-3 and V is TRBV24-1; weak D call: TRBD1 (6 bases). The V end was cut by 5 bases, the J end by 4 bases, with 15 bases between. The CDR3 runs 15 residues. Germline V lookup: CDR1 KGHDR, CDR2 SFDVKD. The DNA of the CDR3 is TGTGCCACCAGTGTAGGGGGTGGAAGCGCAGATACGCAGTATTTT. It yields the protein CATSVGGGSADTQYF.

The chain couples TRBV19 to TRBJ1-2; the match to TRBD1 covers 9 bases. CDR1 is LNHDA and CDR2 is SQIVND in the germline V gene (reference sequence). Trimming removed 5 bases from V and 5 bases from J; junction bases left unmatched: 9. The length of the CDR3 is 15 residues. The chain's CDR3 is CASSVSTGGEYGYTF. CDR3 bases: TGTGCCAGTAGTGTATCGACAGGGGGGGAATATGGCTACACCTTC.

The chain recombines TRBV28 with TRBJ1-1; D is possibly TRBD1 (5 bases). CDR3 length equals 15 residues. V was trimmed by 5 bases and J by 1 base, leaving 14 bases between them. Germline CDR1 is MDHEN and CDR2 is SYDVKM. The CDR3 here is CASSRPGLGNTEAFF. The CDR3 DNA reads TGTGCCAGCAGTAGACCGGGACTCGGGAACACTGAAGCTTTCTTT.

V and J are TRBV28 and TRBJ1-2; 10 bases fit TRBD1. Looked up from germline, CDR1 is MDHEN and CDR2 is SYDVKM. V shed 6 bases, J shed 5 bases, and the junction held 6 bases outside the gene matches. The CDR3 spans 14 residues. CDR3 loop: CASSLGTGAYGYTF. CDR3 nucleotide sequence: TGTGCCAGCAGCCTCGGGACAGGGGCGTATGGCTACACCTTC.

The CDR3 region is CASSPSHASGTDTQYF. Written as DNA, the CDR3 is TGTGCCAGCAGTCCGTCCCATGCTAGCGGGACAGATACGCAGTATTTT. The chain employs TRBV27 and TRBJ2-3; TRBD2 agrees at 8 bases. The CDR3 is 16 amino acids. Germline V gene lookup returns CDR1 MNHEY and CDR2 SMNVEV (reference sequence). Trimming took 5 bases from V and 3 from J; bases not matched to a gene: 10.

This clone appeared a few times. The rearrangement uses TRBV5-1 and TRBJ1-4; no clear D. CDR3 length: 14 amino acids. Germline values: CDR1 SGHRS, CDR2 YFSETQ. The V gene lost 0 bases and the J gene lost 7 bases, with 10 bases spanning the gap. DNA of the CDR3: TGCGCCAGCAGCTTGGATTCGGTCACTGAAAAACTGTTTTTT. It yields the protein CASSLDSVTEKLFF.

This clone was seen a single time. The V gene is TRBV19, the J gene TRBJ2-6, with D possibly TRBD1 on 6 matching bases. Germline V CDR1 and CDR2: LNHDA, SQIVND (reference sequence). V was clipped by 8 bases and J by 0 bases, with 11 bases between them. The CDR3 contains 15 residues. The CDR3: CASGNRASGANVLTF. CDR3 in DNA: TGTGCCAGTGGAAACAGGGCCTCTGGGGCCAACGTCCTGACTTTC.

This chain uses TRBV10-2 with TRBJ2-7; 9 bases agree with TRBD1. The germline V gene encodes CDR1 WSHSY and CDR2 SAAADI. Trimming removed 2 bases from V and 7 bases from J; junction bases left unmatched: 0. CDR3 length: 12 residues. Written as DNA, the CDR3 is TGCGCCAGCAGTGAGGGGACAGGGGAGCAGTACTTC. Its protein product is CASSEGTGEQYF.

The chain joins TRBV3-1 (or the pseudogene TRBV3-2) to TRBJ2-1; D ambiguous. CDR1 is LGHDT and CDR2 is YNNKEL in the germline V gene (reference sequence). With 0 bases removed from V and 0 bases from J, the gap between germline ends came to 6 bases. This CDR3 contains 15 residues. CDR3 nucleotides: TGTGCCAGCAGCCAAGATGAGCGCTCCTACAATGAGCAGTTCTTC. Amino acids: CASSQDERSYNEQFF.

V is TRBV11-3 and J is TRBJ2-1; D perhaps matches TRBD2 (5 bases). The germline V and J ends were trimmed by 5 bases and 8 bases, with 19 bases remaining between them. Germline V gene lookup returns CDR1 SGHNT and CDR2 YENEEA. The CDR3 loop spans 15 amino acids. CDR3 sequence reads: CASSQTSGNSYEQFF. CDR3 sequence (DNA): TGTGCCAGCAGCCAAACTAGTGGTAATTCTTATGAGCAGTTCTTC.

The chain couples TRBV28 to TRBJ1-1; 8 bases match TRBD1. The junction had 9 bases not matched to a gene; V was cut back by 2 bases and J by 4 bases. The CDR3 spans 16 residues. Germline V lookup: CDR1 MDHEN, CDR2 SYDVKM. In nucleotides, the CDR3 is TGTGCCAGCAGTTTAGGGCAGGGGGCGCTGGGCACTGAAGCTTTCTTT. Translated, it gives CASSLGQGALGTEAFF.

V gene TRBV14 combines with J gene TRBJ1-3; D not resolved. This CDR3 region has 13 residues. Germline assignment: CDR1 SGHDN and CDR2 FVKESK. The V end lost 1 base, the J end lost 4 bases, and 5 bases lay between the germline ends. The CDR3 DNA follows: TGTGCCAGCAGCCAAGTAGTGGGAAACACCATATATTTT. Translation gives CASSQVVGNTIYF.

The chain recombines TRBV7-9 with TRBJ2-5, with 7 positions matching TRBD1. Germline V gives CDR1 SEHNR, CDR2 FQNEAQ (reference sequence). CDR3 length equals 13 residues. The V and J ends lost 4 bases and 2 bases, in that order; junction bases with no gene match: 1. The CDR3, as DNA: TGTGCCAGCAGCTGGGGACAGCAAGAGACCCAGTACTTC. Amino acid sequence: CASSWGQQETQYF.